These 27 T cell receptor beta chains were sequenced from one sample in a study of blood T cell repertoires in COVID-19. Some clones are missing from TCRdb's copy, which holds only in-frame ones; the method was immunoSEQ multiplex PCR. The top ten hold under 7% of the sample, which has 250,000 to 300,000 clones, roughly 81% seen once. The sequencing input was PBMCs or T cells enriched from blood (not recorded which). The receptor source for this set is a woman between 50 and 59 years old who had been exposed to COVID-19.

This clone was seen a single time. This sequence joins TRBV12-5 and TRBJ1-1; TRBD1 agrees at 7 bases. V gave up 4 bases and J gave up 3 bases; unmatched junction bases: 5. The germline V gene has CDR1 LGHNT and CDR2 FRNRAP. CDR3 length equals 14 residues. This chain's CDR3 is CASGSRDSHTEAFF. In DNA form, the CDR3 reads TGTGCTAGTGGTTCCCGGGACAGCCACACTGAAGCTTTCTTT.

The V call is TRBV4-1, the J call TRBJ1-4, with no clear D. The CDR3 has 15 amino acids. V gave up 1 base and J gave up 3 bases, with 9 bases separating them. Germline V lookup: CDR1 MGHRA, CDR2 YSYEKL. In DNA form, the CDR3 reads TGCGCCAGCAGCCAAGGGGCAGGCTCTAATGAAAAACTGTTTTTT. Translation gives CASSQGAGSNEKLFF.

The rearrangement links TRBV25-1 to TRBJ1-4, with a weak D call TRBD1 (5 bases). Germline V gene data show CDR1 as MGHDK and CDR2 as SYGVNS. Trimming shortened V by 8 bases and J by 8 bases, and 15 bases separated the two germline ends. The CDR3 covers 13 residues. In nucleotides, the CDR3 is TGTGCCAGCGAGGTCACAGGAGGGGAAAAACTGTTTTTT. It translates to CASEVTGGEKLFF. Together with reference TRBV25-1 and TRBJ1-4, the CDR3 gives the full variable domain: EADIYQTPRYLVIGTGKKITLECSQTMGHDKMYWYQQDPGMELHLIHYSYGVNSTEKGDLSSESTVSRIRTEHFPLTLESARPSHTSQYLCASEVTGGEKLFFGSGTQLSVL.

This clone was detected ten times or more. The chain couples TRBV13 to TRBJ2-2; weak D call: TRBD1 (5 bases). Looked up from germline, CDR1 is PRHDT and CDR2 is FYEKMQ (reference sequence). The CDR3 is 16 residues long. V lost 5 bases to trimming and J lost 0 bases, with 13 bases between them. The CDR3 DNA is TGTGCCAGCAGCCTTGAAGGACAAGCGAACACCGGGGAGCTGTTTTTT. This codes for CASSLEGQANTGELFF.

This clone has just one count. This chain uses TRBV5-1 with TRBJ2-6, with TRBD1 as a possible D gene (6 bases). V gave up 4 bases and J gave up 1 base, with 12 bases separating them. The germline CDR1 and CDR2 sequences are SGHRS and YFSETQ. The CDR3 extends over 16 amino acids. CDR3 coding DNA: TGCGCCAGCAGCCAGGGGCGTGGGTCTGGGGCCAACGTCCTGACTTTC. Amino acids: CASSQGRGSGANVLTF.

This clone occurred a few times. CDR3 protein: CASSFRQGSYNEQFF. CDR3 in DNA: TGTGCCAGCAGCTTCCGACAGGGTTCCTACAATGAGCAGTTCTTC. The rearrangement uses TRBV7-3 and TRBJ2-1; TRBD1 aligns across 7 bases. This CDR3 comprises 15 residues. The V and J ends lost 3 bases and 1 base, in that order; junction bases with no gene match: 3. Germline V gene data show CDR1 as SGHTA and CDR2 as FQGTGA. The full variable domain, its missing parts supplied by reference TRBV7-3 and TRBJ2-1, is GAGVSQTPSNKVTEKGKYVELRCDPISGHTALYWYRQSLGQGPEFLIYFQGTGAADDSGLPNDRFFAVRPEGSVSTLKIQRTERGDSAVYLCASSFRQGSYNEQFFGPGTRLTVL.

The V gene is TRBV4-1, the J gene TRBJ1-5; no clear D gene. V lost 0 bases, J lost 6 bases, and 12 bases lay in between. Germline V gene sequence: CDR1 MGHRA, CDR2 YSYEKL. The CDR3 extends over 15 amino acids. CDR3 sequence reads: CASSQEDERSQPQHF. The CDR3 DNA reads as TGCGCCAGCAGCCAAGAAGATGAGAGGAGTCAGCCCCAGCATTTT.

Here the CDR3 DNA reads TGTGCCAGCAGCTTGGTGGCCGGGTCTGGGGCCAACGTCCTGACTTTC. Translating gives CASSLVAGSGANVLTF. The rearrangement joins TRBV7-9 to TRBJ2-6; D unclear. The CDR3 is made up of 16 amino acids. The V gene's germline CDR1 is SEHNR and CDR2 FQNEAQ (reference sequence). Trimming cost V 3 bases and J 1 base, with 10 bases left between them.

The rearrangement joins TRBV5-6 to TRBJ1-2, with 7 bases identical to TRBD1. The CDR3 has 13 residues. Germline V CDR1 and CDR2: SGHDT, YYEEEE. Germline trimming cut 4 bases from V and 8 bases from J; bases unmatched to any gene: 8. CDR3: CASSPDRVGGYTF. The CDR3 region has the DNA TGTGCCAGCAGCCCCGACAGGGTGGGCGGCTACACCTTC. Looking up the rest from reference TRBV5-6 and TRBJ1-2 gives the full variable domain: DAGVTQSPTHLIKTRGQQVTLRCSPKSGHDTVSWYQQALGQGPQFIFQYYEEEERQRGNFPDRFSGHQFPNYSSELNVNALLLGDSALYLCASSPDRVGGYTFGSGTRLTVV.

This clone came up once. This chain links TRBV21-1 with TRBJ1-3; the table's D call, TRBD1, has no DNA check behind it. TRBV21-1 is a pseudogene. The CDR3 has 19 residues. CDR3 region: CASSNPQGAGMGSGNTIYF. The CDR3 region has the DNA TGTGCCAGCAGCAACCCGCAGGGGGCGGGCATGGGCTCTGGAAACACCATATATTTT.

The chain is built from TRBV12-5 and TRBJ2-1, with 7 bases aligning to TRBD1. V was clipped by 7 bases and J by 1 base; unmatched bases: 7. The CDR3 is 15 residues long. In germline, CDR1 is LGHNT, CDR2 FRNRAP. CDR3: CASASTGISYNEQFF. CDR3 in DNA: TGTGCTAGTGCCTCGACAGGGATTTCCTACAATGAGCAGTTCTTC.

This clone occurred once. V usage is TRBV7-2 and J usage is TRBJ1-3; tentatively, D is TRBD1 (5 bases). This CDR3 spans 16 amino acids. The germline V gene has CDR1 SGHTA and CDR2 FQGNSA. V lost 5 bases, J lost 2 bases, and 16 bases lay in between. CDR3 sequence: CASSPQWRGTGNTIYF. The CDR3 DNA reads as TGTGCCAGCAGCCCCCAGTGGAGGGGCACTGGAAACACCATATATTTT.

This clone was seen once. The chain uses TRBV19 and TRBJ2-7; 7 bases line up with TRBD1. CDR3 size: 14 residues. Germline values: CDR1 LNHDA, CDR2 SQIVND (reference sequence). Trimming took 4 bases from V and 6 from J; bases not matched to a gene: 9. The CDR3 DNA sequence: TGTGCCAGTAGTACCCGGACAGGTTCAAGCGAGCAGTACTTC. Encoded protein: CASSTRTGSSEQYF.

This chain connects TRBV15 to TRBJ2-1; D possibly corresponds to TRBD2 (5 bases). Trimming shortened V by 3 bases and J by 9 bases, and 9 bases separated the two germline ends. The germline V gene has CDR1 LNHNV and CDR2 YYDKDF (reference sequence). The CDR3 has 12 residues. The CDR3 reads CATSRNGLEQFF. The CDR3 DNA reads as TGTGCCACCAGCAGGAACGGACTTGAGCAGTTCTTC.

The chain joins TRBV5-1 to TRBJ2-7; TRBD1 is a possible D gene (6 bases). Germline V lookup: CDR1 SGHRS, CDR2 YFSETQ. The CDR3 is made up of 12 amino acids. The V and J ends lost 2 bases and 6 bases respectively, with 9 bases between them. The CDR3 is CASSLQGTEQYF. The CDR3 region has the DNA TGCGCCAGCAGCTTACAGGGTACCGAGCAGTACTTC.

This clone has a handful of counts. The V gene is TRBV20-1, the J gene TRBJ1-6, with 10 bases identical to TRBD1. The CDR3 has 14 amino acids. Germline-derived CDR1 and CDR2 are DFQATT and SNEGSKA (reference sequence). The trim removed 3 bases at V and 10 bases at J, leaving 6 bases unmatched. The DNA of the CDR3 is TGCAGTGCTAGTTCCCGGGACAGGGGATCACCCCTCCACTTT. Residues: CSASSRDRGSPLHF.

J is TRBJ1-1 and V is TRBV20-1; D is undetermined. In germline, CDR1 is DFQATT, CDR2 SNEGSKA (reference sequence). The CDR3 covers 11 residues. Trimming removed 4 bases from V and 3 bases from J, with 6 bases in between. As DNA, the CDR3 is TGCAGTGCTAATGCGGACACTGAAGCTTTCTTT. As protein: CSANADTEAFF.

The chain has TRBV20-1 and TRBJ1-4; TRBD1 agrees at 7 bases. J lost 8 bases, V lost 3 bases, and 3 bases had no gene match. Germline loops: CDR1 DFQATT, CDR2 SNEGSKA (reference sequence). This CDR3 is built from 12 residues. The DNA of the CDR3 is TGCAGTGCTAGTCCGACAGGGGAAAAACTGTTTTTT. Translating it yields CSASPTGEKLFF.

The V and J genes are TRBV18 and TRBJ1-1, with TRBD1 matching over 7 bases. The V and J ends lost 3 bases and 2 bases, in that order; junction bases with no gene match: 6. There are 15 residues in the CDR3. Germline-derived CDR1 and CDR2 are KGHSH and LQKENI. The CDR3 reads CASSPPGTANTEAFF. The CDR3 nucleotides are TGTGCCAGCTCACCTCCCGGGACAGCTAACACTGAAGCTTTCTTT.

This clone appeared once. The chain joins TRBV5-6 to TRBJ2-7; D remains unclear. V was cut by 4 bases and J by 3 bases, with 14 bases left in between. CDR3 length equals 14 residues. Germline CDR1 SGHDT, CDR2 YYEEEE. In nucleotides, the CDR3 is TGTGCCAGCAGCCTTCGGTTTCCCAACTACGAGCAGTACTTC. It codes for CASSLRFPNYEQYF.

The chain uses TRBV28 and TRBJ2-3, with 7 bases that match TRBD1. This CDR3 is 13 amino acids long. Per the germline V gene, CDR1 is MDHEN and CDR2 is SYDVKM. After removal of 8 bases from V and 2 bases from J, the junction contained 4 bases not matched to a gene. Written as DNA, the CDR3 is TGTGCCAGCGGGGACAGCGTCACAGATACGCAGTATTTT. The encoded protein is CASGDSVTDTQYF.

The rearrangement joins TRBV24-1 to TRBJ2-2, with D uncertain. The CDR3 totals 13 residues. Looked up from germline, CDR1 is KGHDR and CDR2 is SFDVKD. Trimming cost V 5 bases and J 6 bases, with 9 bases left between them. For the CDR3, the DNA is TGTGCCACCAGTGCAATCAGGTCCGGGGAGCTGTTTTTT. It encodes CATSAIRSGELFF.

The chain's CDR3 is CASSLDGQRRNTEAFF. For the CDR3, the DNA is TGCGCCAGCAGCTTGGACGGACAGAGGAGGAACACTGAAGCTTTCTTT. The chain recombines TRBV5-1 with TRBJ1-1; D may be TRBD1 (6 bases). The CDR3 length is 16 residues. V was pared by 0 bases and J by 1 base, with 13 bases between. Germline V CDR1 and CDR2: SGHRS, YFSETQ.

In DNA, the CDR3 is TGCAGTGCTAGGGGGGCTGAGCAGTTCTTC. This encodes CSARGAEQFF. V usage is TRBV20-1 and J usage is TRBJ2-1; tentative D call: TRBD1 (6 bases). Germline CDR1 DFQATT, CDR2 SNEGSKA (reference sequence). CDR3 length: 10 amino acids. The V end was cut by 3 bases, the J end by 9 bases, with 6 bases between.

CDR3 in amino acids: CASTVGGIFGEAFF. DNA of the CDR3: TGTGCCAGCACCGTGGGGGGAATATTCGGGGAAGCTTTCTTT. The chain recombines TRBV28 with TRBJ1-1; D might be TRBD1 (5 bases). The V end lost 7 bases, the J end lost 8 bases, and 20 bases lay between the germline ends. The V gene's germline CDR1 is MDHEN and CDR2 SYDVKM. The CDR3 loop spans 14 amino acids.

CDR3 sequence: CASSPLAGGSTDTQYF. The DNA of the CDR3 is TGTGCCAGCAGCCCCCTCGCAGGGGGAAGCACAGATACGCAGTATTTT. This chain uses TRBV11-2 with TRBJ2-3, with TRBD1 identical over 7 bases. The CDR3 covers 16 residues. Looked up from germline, CDR1 is SGHAT and CDR2 is FQNNGV. Trimming cost V 5 bases and J 0 bases; bases outside gene matches: 8.

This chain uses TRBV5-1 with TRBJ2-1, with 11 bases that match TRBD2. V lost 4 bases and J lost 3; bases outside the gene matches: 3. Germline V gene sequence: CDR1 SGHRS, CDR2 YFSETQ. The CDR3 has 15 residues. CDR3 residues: CASSQTSGSYNEQFF. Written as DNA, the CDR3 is TGCGCCAGCAGCCAAACTAGCGGGAGCTACAATGAGCAGTTCTTC.